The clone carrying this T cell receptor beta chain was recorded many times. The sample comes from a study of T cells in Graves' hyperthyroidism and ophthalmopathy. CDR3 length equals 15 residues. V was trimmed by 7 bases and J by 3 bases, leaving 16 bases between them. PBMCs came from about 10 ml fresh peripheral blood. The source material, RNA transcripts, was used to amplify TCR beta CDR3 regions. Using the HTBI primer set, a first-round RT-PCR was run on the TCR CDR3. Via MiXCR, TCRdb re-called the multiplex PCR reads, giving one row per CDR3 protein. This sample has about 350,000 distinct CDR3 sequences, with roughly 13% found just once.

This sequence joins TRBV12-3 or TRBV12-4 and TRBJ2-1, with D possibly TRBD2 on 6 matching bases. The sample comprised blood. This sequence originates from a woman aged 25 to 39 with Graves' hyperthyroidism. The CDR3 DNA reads TGTGCCAGCAATGGAGCGGGTTTGTTCTACAATGAGCAGTTCTTC. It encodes CASNGAGLFYNEQFF.